This TCR beta chain was retrieved from a study of CD8+ T cells in alopecia areata. Looking at the study overall: A regimen of oral tofacitinib, 5 to 10 mg twice daily, was given to treated patients.

Those with alopecia areata gave lesional scalp punch biopsies and peripheral blood. The researchers isolated CD4+ and CD8+ T cells from PBMCs by sorting. Extracted from the samples, RNA was reverse transcribed into cDNA to serve as the sequencing template. Libraries were prepared by immunoSEQ multiplex PCR; TCRdb keeps only in-frame clonotypes and omits some of them. In the table there are 100,000 to 150,000 clones, roughly 54% of which are singletons. On this clone: What it recognizes is unknown.

Findings and caveats of the study: Normal skin contains resident alphabeta T cells, and these are also sequenced in scalp samples.

Trimming cost V 2 bases and J 4 bases, with 12 bases left between them. CDR3 length: 15 residues. Germline values: CDR1 SGHNT, CDR2 YYREEE (reference sequence). This TCR derives from a human donor with alopecia areata. Sequencing was performed on CD4+ T cells sorted from blood, taken at week 0. This sequence joins TRBV5-4 and TRBJ2-2; D perhaps matches TRBD2 (6 bases). In DNA form, the CDR3 reads TGTGCCAGCAGCTTCAGTCAGGGACTCACCGGGGAGCTGTTTTTT. Its protein product is CASSFSQGLTGELFF.